The clone carrying this T cell receptor beta chain occurred a few times. These data originate in a study of cytomegalovirus exposure and HLA in healthy donors. The junction had 4 bases not matched to a gene; V was cut back by 5 bases and J by 4 bases. Germline CDR1 is MNHEY and CDR2 is SVGAGI. CDR3 size: 13 residues. Use of 60 Vbeta and 13 Jbeta primers characterized the PCR. Generated by immunoSEQ multiplex PCR, the TCRdb table keeps only in-frame clones and is missing some. Among more than 200,000 clones, approximately 87% were seen once, and the ten largest hold 1.3%. Sequenced input: PBMCs. The chain couples TRBV6-5 to TRBJ2-5; the match to TRBD1 covers 7 bases. This TCR derives from a human donor in good health. CDR3 DNA: TGTGCCAGCAGTCTACAGGGGCCAGAGACCCAGTACTTC. Amino acids: CASSLQGPETQYF.